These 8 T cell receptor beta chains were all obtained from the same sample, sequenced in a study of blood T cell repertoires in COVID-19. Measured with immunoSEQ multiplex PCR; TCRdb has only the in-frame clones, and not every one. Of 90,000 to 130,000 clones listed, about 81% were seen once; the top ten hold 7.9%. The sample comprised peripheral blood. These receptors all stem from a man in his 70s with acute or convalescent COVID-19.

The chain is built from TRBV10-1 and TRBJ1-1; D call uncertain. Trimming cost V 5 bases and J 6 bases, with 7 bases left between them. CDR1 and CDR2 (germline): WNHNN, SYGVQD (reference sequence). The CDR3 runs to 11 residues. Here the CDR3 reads CASSFGAEAFF. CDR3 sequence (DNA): TGCGCCAGCAGTTTTGGAGCTGAAGCTTTCTTT.

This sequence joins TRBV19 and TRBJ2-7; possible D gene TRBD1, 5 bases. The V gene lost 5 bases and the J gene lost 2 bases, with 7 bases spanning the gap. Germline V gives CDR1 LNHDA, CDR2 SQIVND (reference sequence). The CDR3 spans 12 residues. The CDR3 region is CASSQGTYEQYF. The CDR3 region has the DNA TGTGCCAGTAGTCAGGGAACCTACGAGCAGTACTTC.

CDR3 amino acids: CASSLQGGPEKLFF. The DNA for the CDR3 is TGCGCCAGCAGCTTGCAGGGAGGACCTGAAAAACTGTTTTTT. The chain uses TRBV5-1 and TRBJ1-4, with D possibly TRBD1 on 5 matching bases. Deletions cut 1 base from V and 7 bases from J, with 11 bases between. CDR1 SGHRS and CDR2 YFSETQ come from the germline V gene. This CDR3 region has 14 residues.

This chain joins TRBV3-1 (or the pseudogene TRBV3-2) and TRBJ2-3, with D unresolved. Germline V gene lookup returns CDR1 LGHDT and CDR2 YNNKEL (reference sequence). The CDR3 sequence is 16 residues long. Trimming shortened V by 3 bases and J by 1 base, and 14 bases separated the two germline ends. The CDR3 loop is CASSHSPLEGTDTQYF. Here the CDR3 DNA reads TGTGCCAGCAGCCATAGTCCACTTGAGGGCACAGATACGCAGTATTTT.

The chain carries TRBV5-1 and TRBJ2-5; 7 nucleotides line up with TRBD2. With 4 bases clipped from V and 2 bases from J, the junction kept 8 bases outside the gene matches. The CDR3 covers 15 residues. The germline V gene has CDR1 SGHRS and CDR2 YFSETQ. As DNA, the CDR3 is TGCGCCAGCAGCCCTGGCGGCGGGGGACAAGAGACCCAGTACTTC. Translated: CASSPGGGGQETQYF.

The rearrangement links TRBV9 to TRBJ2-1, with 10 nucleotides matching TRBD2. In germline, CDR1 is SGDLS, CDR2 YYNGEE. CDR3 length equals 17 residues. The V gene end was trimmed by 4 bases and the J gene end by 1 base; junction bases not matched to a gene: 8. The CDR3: CASSLALAGESYNEQFF. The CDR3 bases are TGTGCCAGCAGCTTGGCCCTAGCGGGAGAGTCCTACAATGAGCAGTTCTTC.

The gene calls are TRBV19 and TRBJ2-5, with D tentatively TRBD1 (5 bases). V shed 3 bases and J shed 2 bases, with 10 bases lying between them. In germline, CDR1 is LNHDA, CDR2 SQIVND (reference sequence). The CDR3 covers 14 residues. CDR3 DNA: TGTGCCAGTAGTATCCAGGGATTACAAGAGACCCAGTACTTC. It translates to CASSIQGLQETQYF. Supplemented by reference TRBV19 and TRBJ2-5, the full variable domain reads DGGITQSPKYLFRKEGQNVTLSCEQNLNHDAMYWYRQDPGQGLRLIYYSQIVNDFQKGDIAEGYSVSREKKESFPLTVTSAQKNPTAFYLCASSIQGLQETQYFGPGTRLLVL.

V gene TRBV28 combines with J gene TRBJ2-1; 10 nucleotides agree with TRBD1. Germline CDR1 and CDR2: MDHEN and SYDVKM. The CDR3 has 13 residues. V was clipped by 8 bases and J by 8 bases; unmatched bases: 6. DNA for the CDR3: TGTGCCAGCGGCCGGGACAGGGGATATGAGCAGTTCTTC. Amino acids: CASGRDRGYEQFF. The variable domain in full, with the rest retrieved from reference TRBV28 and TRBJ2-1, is DVKVTQSSRYLVKRTGEKVFLECVQDMDHENMFWYRQDPGLGLRLIYFSYDVKMKEKGDIPEGYSVSREKKERFSLILESASTNQTSMYLCASGRDRGYEQFFGPGTRLTVL.